This T cell receptor beta chain was found in a study of beta chain features in type 1 diabetes. Broader study findings: Researchers could not determine here whether HLA type influences TCRB rearrangement. Shorter TCRB CDR3s, moderately but significantly so, were found in Type 1 diabetes patients in all four CD4+ subsets.

Losses at the gene ends were 0 bases for V and 2 bases for J; bases not matched to a gene: 3. CDR1 and CDR2 from the germline V gene are LGHNA and YNFKEQ. The CDR3 extends over 15 amino acids. This clone was detected a few times. Its specificity is unknown. Sequencing targeted expressed TCRB transcripts, as all isolated RNA had been reverse transcribed. TCRdb's table, derived via immunoSEQ multiplex PCR, lists solely in-frame clones and lacks some. Here the sample spans 600,000 to 700,000 clones, 9.5% to 15% being singletons. The source is a man aged 25-40 years with type 1 diabetes. The genes are TRBV4-2 and TRBJ2-7; 8 nucleotides agree with TRBD1. The specimen sequenced was naive CD4+ T cells from blood. CDR3: CASSQDQDRAYEQYF. As DNA, the CDR3 is TGTGCCAGCAGCCAAGACCAGGACAGGGCCTACGAGCAGTACTTC.